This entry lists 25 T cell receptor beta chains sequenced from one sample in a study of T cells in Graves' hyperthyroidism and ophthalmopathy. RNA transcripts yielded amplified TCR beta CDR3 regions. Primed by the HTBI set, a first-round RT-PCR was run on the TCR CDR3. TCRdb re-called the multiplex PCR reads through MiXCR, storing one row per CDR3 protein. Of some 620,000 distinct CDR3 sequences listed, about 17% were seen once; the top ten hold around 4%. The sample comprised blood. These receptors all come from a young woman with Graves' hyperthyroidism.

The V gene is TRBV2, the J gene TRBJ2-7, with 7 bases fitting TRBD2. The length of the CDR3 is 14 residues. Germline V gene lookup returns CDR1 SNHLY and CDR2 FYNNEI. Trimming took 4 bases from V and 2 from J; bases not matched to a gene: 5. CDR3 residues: CASSGGRVTYEQYF. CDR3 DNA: TGTGCCAGCAGTGGCGGGAGAGTGACCTACGAGCAGTACTTC.

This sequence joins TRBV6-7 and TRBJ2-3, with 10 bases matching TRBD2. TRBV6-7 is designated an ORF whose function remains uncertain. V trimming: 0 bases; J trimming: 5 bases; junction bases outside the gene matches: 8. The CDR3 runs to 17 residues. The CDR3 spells CASSYSRTSGAGDTQYF. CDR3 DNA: TGTGCCAGCAGTTACTCCAGGACTAGCGGAGCCGGAGATACGCAGTATTTT.

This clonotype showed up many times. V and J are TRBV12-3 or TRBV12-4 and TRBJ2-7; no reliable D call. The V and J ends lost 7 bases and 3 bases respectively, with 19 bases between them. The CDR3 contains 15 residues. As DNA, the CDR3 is TGTGCCAGCAATGCCGGCTCACGTCCCCTCTACGAGCAGTACTTC. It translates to CASNAGSRPLYEQYF.

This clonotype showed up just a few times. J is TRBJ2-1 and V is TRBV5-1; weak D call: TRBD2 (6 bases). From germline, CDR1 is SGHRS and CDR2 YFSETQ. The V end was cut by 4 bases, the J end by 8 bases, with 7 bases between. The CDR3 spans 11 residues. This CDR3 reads CASSGEDEQFF. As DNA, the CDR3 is TGCGCCAGCAGCGGGGAGGATGAGCAGTTCTTC.

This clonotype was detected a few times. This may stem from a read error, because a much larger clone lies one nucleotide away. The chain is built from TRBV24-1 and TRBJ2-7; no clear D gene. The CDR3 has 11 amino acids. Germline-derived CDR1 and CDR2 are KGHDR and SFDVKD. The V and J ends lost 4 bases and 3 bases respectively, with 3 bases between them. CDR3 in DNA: TGTGCCACCAGTGAGGGCTACGAGCAGTACTTC. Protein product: CATSEGYEQYF.

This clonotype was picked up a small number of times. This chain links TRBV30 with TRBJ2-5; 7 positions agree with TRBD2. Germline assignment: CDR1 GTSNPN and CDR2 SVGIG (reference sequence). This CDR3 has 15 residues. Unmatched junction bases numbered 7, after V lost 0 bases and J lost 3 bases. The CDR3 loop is CAWSVPGRGKETQYF. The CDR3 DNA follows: TGTGCCTGGAGTGTACCAGGGAGGGGAAAAGAGACCCAGTACTTC.

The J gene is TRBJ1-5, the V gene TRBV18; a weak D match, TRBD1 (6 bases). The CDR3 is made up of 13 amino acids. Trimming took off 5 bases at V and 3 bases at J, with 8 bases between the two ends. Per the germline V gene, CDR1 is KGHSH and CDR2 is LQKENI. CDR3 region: CASSGDTNQPQHF. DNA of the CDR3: TGTGCCAGCTCAGGGGACACCAATCAGCCCCAGCATTTT.

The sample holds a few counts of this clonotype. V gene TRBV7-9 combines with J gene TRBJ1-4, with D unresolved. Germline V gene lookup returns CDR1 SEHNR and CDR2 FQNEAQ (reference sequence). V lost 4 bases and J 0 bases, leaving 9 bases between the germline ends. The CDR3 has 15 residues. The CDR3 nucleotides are TGTGCCAGCAGCTCAGGCCAGGCAACTAATGAAAAACTGTTTTTT. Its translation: CASSSGQATNEKLFF.

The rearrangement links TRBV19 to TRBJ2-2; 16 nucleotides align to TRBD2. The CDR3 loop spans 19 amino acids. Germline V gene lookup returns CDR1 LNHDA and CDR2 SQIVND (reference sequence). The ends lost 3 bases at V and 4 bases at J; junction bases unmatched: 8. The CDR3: CASSMLGTSGRAGTGELFF. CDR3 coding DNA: TGTGCCAGTAGTATGCTCGGGACTAGCGGGAGGGCCGGCACCGGGGAGCTGTTTTTT.

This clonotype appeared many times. In DNA form, the CDR3 reads TGTGCCAGCAGTTTTAGCACAGCCAACAATGAGCAGTTCTTC. This sequence encodes CASSFSTANNEQFF. The rearrangement links TRBV12-3 or TRBV12-4 to TRBJ2-1; D unresolved. The ends were cut back, 3 bases at V and 5 bases at J, with 11 bases in the middle. The CDR3 contains 14 residues.

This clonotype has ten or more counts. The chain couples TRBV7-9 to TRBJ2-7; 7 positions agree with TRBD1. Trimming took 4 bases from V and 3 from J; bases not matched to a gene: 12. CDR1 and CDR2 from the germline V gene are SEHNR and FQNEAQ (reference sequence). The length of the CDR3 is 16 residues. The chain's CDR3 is CASSSIPETGNYEQYF. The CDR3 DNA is TGTGCCAGCAGCTCGATTCCGGAGACAGGGAACTACGAGCAGTACTTC.

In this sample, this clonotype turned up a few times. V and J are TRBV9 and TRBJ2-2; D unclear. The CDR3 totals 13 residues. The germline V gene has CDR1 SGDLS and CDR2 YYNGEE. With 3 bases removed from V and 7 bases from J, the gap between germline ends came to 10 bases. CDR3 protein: CASSDNTVGELFF. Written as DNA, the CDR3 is TGTGCCAGCAGCGACAATACGGTCGGGGAGCTGTTTTTT.

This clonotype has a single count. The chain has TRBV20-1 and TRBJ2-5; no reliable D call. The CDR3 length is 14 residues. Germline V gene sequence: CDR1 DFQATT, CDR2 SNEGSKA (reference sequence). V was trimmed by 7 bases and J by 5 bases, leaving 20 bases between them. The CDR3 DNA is TGCAGTGTGGAAGGTCGGTCTCCCCGGGAGACCCAGTACTTC. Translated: CSVEGRSPRETQYF.

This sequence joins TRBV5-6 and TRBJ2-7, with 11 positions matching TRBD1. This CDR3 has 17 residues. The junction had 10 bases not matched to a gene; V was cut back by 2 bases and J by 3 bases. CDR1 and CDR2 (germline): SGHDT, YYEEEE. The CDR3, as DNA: TGTGCCAGCAGCTTACTCGGGACAGGGGGACCCTACTACGAGCAGTACTTC. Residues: CASSLLGTGGPYYEQYF.

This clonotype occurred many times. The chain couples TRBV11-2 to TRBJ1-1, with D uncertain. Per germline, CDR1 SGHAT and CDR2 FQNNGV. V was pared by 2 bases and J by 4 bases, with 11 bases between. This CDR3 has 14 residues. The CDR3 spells CASSLREWGTEAFF. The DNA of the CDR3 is TGTGCCAGCAGCTTAAGGGAGTGGGGCACTGAAGCTTTCTTT.

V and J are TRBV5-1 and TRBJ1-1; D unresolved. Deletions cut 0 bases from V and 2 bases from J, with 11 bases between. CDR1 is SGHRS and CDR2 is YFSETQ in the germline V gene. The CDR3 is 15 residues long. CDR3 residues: CASSLDVLINTEAFF. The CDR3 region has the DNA TGCGCCAGCAGCTTGGACGTCCTAATAAACACTGAAGCTTTCTTT. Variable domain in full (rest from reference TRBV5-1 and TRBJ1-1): KAGVTQTPRYLIKTRGQQVTLSCSPISGHRSVSWYQQTPGQGLQFLFEYFSETQRNKGNFPGRFSGRQFSNSRSEMNVSTLELGDSALYLCASSLDVLINTEAFFGQGTRLTVV.

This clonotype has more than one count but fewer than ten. CDR3: CASSLVSASGASTDTQYF. CDR3 nucleotide sequence: TGTGCCAGCAGCCTAGTCTCGGCTAGCGGGGCGAGCACAGATACGCAGTATTTT. The chain recombines TRBV11-2 with TRBJ2-3; 9 bases are a match to TRBD2. CDR1 is SGHAT and CDR2 is FQNNGV in the germline V gene. The CDR3 spans 18 residues. V trimming: 5 bases; J trimming: 0 bases; junction bases outside the gene matches: 12.

DNA of the CDR3: TGTGCCAGTAAACAAACAGGGGGAGGCCACACTGAAGCTTTCTTT. It translates to CASKQTGGGHTEAFF. The J gene is TRBJ1-1, the V gene TRBV19; 8 nucleotides agree with TRBD1. CDR3 length: 15 residues. Germline CDR1 is LNHDA and CDR2 is SQIVND (reference sequence). The V gene end was trimmed by 7 bases and the J gene end by 3 bases; junction bases not matched to a gene: 10.

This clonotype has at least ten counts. The CDR3 loop reads CSASVGGTKYEAFF. As DNA, the CDR3 is TGCAGTGCTAGTGTAGGGGGCACGAAGTATGAAGCTTTCTTT. The V and J genes are TRBV20-1 and TRBJ1-1; 7 bases map to TRBD1. Trimming removed 3 bases from V and 7 bases from J; junction bases left unmatched: 11. There are 14 residues in the CDR3. Germline V gives CDR1 DFQATT, CDR2 SNEGSKA (reference sequence).

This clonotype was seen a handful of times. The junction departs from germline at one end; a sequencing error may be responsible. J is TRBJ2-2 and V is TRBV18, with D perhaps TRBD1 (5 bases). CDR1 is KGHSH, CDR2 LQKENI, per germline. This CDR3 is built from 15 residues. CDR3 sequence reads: CASPPRQGNTGELFF. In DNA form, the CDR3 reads TGTGCCAGCCCACCCCGGCAGGGAAACACCGGGGAGCTGTTTTTT.

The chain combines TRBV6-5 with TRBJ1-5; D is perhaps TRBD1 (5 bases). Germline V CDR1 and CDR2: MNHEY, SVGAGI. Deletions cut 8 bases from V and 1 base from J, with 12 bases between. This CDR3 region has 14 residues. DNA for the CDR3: TGTGCCAGCGGGGGTGAGGGGAGCAATCAGCCCCAGCATTTT. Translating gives CASGGEGSNQPQHF.

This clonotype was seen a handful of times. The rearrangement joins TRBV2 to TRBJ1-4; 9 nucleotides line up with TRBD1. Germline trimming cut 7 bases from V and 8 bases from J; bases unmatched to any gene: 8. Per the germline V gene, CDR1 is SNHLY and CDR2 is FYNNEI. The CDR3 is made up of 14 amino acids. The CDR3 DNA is TGTGCCAGCATTCCGGGACAGGGAGCGGAAAAACTGTTTTTT. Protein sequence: CASIPGQGAEKLFF.

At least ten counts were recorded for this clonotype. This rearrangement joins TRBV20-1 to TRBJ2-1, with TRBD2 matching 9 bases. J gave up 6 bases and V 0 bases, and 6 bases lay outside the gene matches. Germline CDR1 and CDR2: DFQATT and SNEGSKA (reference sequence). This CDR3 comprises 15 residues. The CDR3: CSARDGAGGFNEQFF. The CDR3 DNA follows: TGCAGTGCTAGAGATGGAGCGGGAGGATTCAATGAGCAGTTCTTC.

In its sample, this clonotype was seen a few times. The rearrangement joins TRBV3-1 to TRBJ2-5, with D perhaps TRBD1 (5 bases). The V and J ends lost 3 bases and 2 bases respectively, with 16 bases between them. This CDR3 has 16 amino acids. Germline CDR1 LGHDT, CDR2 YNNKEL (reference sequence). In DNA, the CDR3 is TGTGCCAGCAGCCATCGCAGGGAAGTTAGGCAAGAGACCCAGTACTTC. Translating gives CASSHRREVRQETQYF.

As DNA, the CDR3 is TGTGCCAGCAGCTTGGCGAACAAAGCACTCACAGATACGCAGTATTTT. This encodes CASSLANKALTDTQYF. The chain carries TRBV5-6 and TRBJ2-3; D gene ambiguous. The CDR3 extends over 16 amino acids. V gave up 0 bases and J gave up 2 bases, with 13 bases separating them. Germline V lookup: CDR1 SGHDT, CDR2 YYEEEE.